A selection of T cell receptor beta chains follows, all from one sample in a study of blood T cells in healthy people across ages. MiXCR, applied by TCRdb to the 5' RACE reads, yields one record per CDR3 protein. The data contain 720,000 or so distinct CDR3 sequences, roughly 41% of them seen just once; the ten biggest clones take up approximately 29%. The source material was blood. The receptors originated from a man of 80 years or more in good health. Both conserved end residues are part of each CDR3. The D gene is left open where the match is weak. Size tells how often a clone was seen (once, few, many) or the class of an expanded clone, and some rows leave it out.

D gene | J gene | CDR3 length | clone size | V gene | CDR3 DNA | CDR3 protein
TRBD2 | TRBJ2-5 | 16 | NA | TRBV2 | TGTGCCAGCAGTAGGACTAGCGGGGAGATCCAAGAGACCCAGTACTTC | CASSRTSGEIQETQYF
NA | TRBJ1-6 | 15 | NA | TRBV4-2 | TGTGCCAGCAGCCCCAAGACAGTCCCTAATTCACCCCTCCACTTT | CASSPKTVPNSPLHF
TRBD2 | TRBJ2-1 | 16 | NA | TRBV28 | TGTGCCAGCAGTTTACCTAGCGGGTATAGCTACAATGAGCGGTTCTTC | CASSLPSGYSYNERFF
TRBD2 | TRBJ2-1 | 16 | few | TRBV6-5 | TGTGCCAGCAGTTACTTGACTAGCGGGAGAGTCGATGAGCAGTTCTTC | CASSYLTSGRVDEQFF
TRBD1 | TRBJ2-5 | 15 | few | TRBV29-1 | TGCAGCGTTGAATCGTCGACAGGGGTTGCTGAGACCCAGTACTTC | CSVESSTGVAETQYF
NA | TRBJ2-7 | 16 | NA | TRBV7-2 | TGTGCCAGCAACATTCCCCCACCTAACCCGGCAGGCGAGCAGTACTTC | CASNIPPPNPAGEQYF
TRBD1 | TRBJ1-5 | 17 | NA | TRBV7-2 | TGTGCCAGCAGCGGACCTGACGGACAGGTTGGCAATCAGCCCCAGCATTTT | CASSGPDGQVGNQPQHF
NA | TRBJ1-2 | 17 | NA | TRBV28 | TGTGCCAGCAGTTCCCGAGCAGGCAATAAGCAGGACTATGGCTACACCTTC | CASSSRAGNKQDYGYTF
TRBD1 | TRBJ2-2 | 18 | once | TRBV7-2 | TGTGCCAGCAGCCCCAAGACAGGGTCCTACGCGAACACCGGGGAGCTGTTTTTT | CASSPKTGSYANTGELFF
TRBD1 | TRBJ2-1 | 14 | NA | TRBV5-1 | TGCGCCAGCACGTGGGGGACAGAATACAATGAGCAGTTCTTC | CASTWGTEYNEQFF
NA | TRBJ1-6 | 15 | few | TRBV6-5 | TGTGCCAGCAGTCTCCCCCGGGGGGGGAATTCACCCCTCCACTTT | CASSLPRGGNSPLHF
NA | TRBJ2-5 | 21 | NA | TRBV5-1 | TGCGCCAGCAGCGGGCAGGGGGTTCGGGGGAGATCGAACTGGTACCAAGAGACCCAGTACTTC | CASSGQGVRGRSNWYQETQYF
TRBD2 | TRBJ2-1 | 17 | NA | TRBV20-1 | TGCAGTGCCAACCCGGGACTAGCGGGATTCTCCTACAATGAGCAGTTCTTC | CSANPGLAGFSYNEQFF
NA | TRBJ1-5 | 14 | NA | TRBV12-3/TRBV12-4 | TGTGCCAGCAGCCGGGCCGGCCGCAATCAGCCCCAGCATTTT | CASSRAGRNQPQHF
TRBD1 | TRBJ1-5 | 14 | NA | TRBV20-1 | TGCAGTGCAACCCTCGACAGGGAAGGTCAGCCCCAGCATTTT | CSATLDREGQPQHF
NA | TRBJ2-1 | 13 | NA | TRBV4-1 | TGCGCCAGCAGCCAAGATACCAGATACGAGCAGTTCTTC | CASSQDTRYEQFF
TRBD1 | TRBJ1-5 | 14 | NA | TRBV12-5 | TGTGCTAGTGGTCCCGGGGACAGGGAGTTGCCCCAGCATTTT | CASGPGDRELPQHF
NA | TRBJ1-1 | 14 | few | TRBV20-1 | TGCAGTGCTAGAGATCTAAGGGTGAACACTGAAGCTTTCTTT | CSARDLRVNTEAFF
NA | TRBJ1-5 | 13 | NA | TRBV6-5 | TGTGCCAGCAGGGCAGGCAGCAATCAGCCCCAGCATTTT | CASRAGSNQPQHF
NA | TRBJ2-1 | 16 | NA | TRBV3-1 | TGTGCCAGCAGCCAAATAATCCCGGCCCGGTACAATGAGCAGTTCTTC | CASSQIIPARYNEQFF
NA | TRBJ2-3 | 14 | few | TRBV20-1 | TGCAGTGCTTATTGGGGCAGGGTGACCGATACGCAGTATTTT | CSAYWGRVTDTQYF
NA | TRBJ2-3 | 16 | NA | TRBV10-1 | TGCGCCAGCAGTGAGTCGTATCGGGCTAGCACAGATACGCAGTATTTT | CASSESYRASTDTQYF
NA | TRBJ2-1 | 15 | many | TRBV7-2 | TGTGCCAGCAGCTTACTGGACCCCCGCTACAATGAGCAGTTCTTC | CASSLLDPRYNEQFF
NA | TRBJ2-7 | 16 | NA | TRBV12-3/TRBV12-4 | TGTGCCAGCAGCCGGAACCGGGACTCCGCCTACAATGAGCAGTACTTC | CASSRNRDSAYNEQYF
NA | TRBJ2-6 | 15 | few | TRBV7-2 | TGTGCCAGCAGCCCAAGACAGGCCGGGGCCAACGTCCTGACTTTC | CASSPRQAGANVLTF
TRBD1 | TRBJ2-7 | 15 | NA | TRBV5-1 | TGCGCCAGCAGCCTCCTCGAGACAGGGCACTACGAGCAGTACTTC | CASSLLETGHYEQYF
NA | TRBJ1-6 | 14 | few | TRBV5-5 | TGTGCCAGCAGCTTGGTGTCAGGGCCGGAGCCCCTCCACTTT | CASSLVSGPEPLHF
TRBD1 | TRBJ1-1 | 13 | NA | TRBV28 | TGTGCCAGCAACGGGGGACAGTACACTGAAGCTTTCTTT | CASNGGQYTEAFF
TRBD2 | TRBJ2-7 | 14 | once | TRBV27 | TGTGTCAGCAGAGTGGCTAGCGGACCCTACGAGCAGTACTTC | CVSRVASGPYEQYF
TRBD1 | TRBJ2-7 | 14 | NA | TRBV7-2 | TGTACCAGCAGCTTAACGACAGGGGGCTACGAGCAGTACTTC | CTSSLTTGGYEQYF
NA | TRBJ1-2 | 11 | many | TRBV29-1 | TGCAGCGTCGAGACGCGTGCCAGCTACACCTTC | CSVETRASYTF
NA | TRBJ2-7 | 15 | few | TRBV3-1 | TGTGCCAGCAGCCAAGATTTCCAGAGCTCCTACGAGCAGTACTTC | CASSQDFQSSYEQYF
TRBD2 | TRBJ2-1 | 15 | many | TRBV5-1 | TGTGCCAGCAGCTTAGGGGCTAGCGGGAGGAATGAGCAGTTCTTC | CASSLGASGRNEQFF
TRBD1 | TRBJ2-5 | 17 | few | TRBV15 | TGTGCCACCAGCAGAGATAGGGCAGGGGGCCGACAAGAGACCCAGTACTTC | CATSRDRAGGRQETQYF
NA | TRBJ2-1 | 14 | few | TRBV5-6 | TGTGCCAGCAGCATACGTAGGGGCTACAATGAGCAGTTCTTC | CASSIRRGYNEQFF
TRBD2 | TRBJ2-5 | 14 | NA | TRBV6-1 | TGTGCCAGCAGTGAAGCACTAGCGGGAGTTGAGCAGTACTTC | CASSEALAGVEQYF
NA | TRBJ2-5 | 16 | NA | TRBV7-2 | TGTGCCAGCAGCTTAGAGATATACCAGTACCAAGAGACCCAGTACTTC | CASSLEIYQYQETQYF
NA | TRBJ2-7 | 14 | NA | TRBV24-1 | TGTGCCACCAGTGATGTTGGAGTTTTCAATGAGCAGTACTTC | CATSDVGVFNEQYF
NA | TRBJ2-1 | 13 | many | TRBV18 | TGTGCCAGCTCACGTTACGGCGACAATGAGCAGTTCTTC | CASSRYGDNEQFF
TRBD1 | TRBJ1-4 | 13 | NA | TRBV11-2 | TGTGCCAGCAGCTTGGACAGGCATTTGAAACTGTTTTTT | CASSLDRHLKLFF
NA | TRBJ1-2 | 17 | once | TRBV12-3/TRBV12-4 | TGTGCCAGCAGCCCAACTCCCGGGACAACCATATCCTATGGCTACACCTTC | CASSPTPGTTISYGYTF
NA | TRBJ2-7 | 14 | many | TRBV27 | TGTGCCAGCAGTTCAATTAACAGGGTACACGAGCAGTACTTC | CASSSINRVHEQYF
TRBD1 | TRBJ1-5 | 16 | NA | TRBV3-1 | TGTGCCAGCAGCCAAGCTACAGGGGGTTTTGTTCAGCCCCAGCATTTT | CASSQATGGFVQPQHF
NA | TRBJ1-5 | 12 | NA | TRBV7-2 | TGTGCCAGCAGCTCCTATACTGGGCCCCAGCATTTT | CASSSYTGPQHF
TRBD1 | TRBJ1-4 | 14 | few | TRBV7-8 | TGTGCCAGCAGCGCTACAGGGGTCTCTGAAAAACTGTTTTTT | CASSATGVSEKLFF
NA | TRBJ2-1 | 15 | NA | TRBV12-2 | TGTGCAAGTCGCTTAGTGAGACTCTCCTACAATGAGCAGTTCTTC | CASRLVRLSYNEQFF
NA | TRBJ1-4 | 14 | few | TRBV7-8 | TGTGCCAGCAGCGGCCCAGGGTTGCGTGAAAAACTGTTTTTT | CASSGPGLREKLFF
NA | TRBJ1-2 | 13 | NA | TRBV9 | TGTGCCAGCAGCTCGGACACTAACTATGGCTACACCTTC | CASSSDTNYGYTF